This entry lists 6 T cell receptor beta chains sequenced from one sample in a study of PD-L1 blockade in urothelial cancer. This table comes from immunoSEQ multiplex PCR, and its TCRdb copy is limited to in-frame clones, with some not included. The sample carries approximately 100,000 clones, approximately 86% recorded once. This specimen consisted of PBMCs, obtained around atezolizumab (anti-PD-L1) treatment. All receptors come from a man over 45 with urothelial cancer.

The chain combines TRBV27 with TRBJ2-7, with TRBD2 matching over 13 bases. The V and J ends lost 6 bases and 2 bases, in that order; junction bases with no gene match: 7. The CDR3 extends over 16 amino acids. CDR1 and CDR2 from the germline V gene are MNHEY and SMNVEV (reference sequence). In nucleotides, the CDR3 is TGTGCCAGCAGGCGTTTGACTAGCGGGAGGACCTACGAGCAGTACTTC. Residues: CASRRLTSGRTYEQYF.

The chain is built from TRBV19 and TRBJ1-3; 9 bases map to TRBD1. Germline values: CDR1 LNHDA, CDR2 SQIVND (reference sequence). Trimming took 7 bases from V and 0 from J; bases not matched to a gene: 16. The CDR3 extends over 19 amino acids. Here the CDR3 DNA reads TGTGCCAGTAACCCCCGGCTGGACAGGGGCCTTCTCTCTGGAAACACCATATATTTT. Encoded protein: CASNPRLDRGLLSGNTIYF.

The gene calls are TRBV30 and TRBJ1-5; D may be TRBD1 (5 bases). CDR3 length: 16 amino acids. V gave up 1 base and J gave up 5 bases, with 18 bases separating them. Looked up from germline, CDR1 is GTSNPN and CDR2 is SVGIG (reference sequence). The CDR3 DNA follows: TGTGCCTGGAGTGGGGCGTCGCAGGGTGTGTATCAGCCCCAGCATTTT. This sequence encodes CAWSGASQGVYQPQHF.

This chain joins TRBV6-1 and TRBJ1-5, with TRBD1 as a possible D gene (5 bases). The V end was cut by 2 bases, the J end by 0 bases, with 23 bases between. Germline V lookup: CDR1 MNHNS, CDR2 SASEGT. The CDR3 length is 20 residues. CDR3 amino acids: CASSERGPGRGGVSNQPQHF. DNA for the CDR3: TGTGCCAGCAGTGAAAGGGGACCCGGGCGGGGGGGTGTTAGCAATCAGCCCCAGCATTTT.

The chain carries TRBV7-8 and TRBJ1-2; possible D gene TRBD1, 5 bases. This CDR3 is built from 13 residues. V lost 2 bases and J lost 6, with 10 bases in between. Germline CDR1 reads SGHVS; CDR2 reads FQNEAQ. The CDR3 loop is CASSLQGLDGYTF. CDR3 sequence (DNA): TGTGCCAGCAGCTTACAGGGCCTAGATGGCTACACCTTC.

For the CDR3, the DNA is TGCGCCAGCAGTGTCCATTCCTCGGGGGAAAAACTGTTTTTT. Protein sequence: CASSVHSSGEKLFF. V usage is TRBV10-1 and J usage is TRBJ1-4, with unresolved D. V lost 4 bases, J lost 8 bases, and 14 bases lay in between. Germline V CDR1 and CDR2: WNHNN, SYGVQD (reference sequence). The CDR3 runs 14 residues.